This T cell receptor beta chain was profiled in a study of T cell changes during pregnancy in multiple sclerosis. The CDR3 runs 16 residues. V lost 5 bases and J 6 bases, leaving 20 bases between the germline ends. CDR1 is MDHEN and CDR2 is SYDVKM in the germline V gene. Clones were read by immunoSEQ multiplex PCR, and TCRdb kept only the in-frame ones, dropping some. The sample consists of about 59,000 clones, roughly 93% of them appearing once. Source: CD8+ T cells from peripheral blood mononuclear cells, taken in the third trimester of pregnancy. The TCR comes from a female donor with multiple sclerosis, enrolled in a pregnancy study. The rearrangement joins TRBV28 to TRBJ1-5, with TRBD1 as a possible D gene (6 bases). CDR3: CASSLPNAGAVQPQHF. In nucleotides, the CDR3 is TGTGCCAGCAGTCTCCCCAACGCAGGGGCGGTTCAGCCCCAGCATTTT.